A single T cell receptor beta chain is shown here with its context. Its cognate antigen is unknown. The sample originates from a study of cytomegalovirus exposure and HLA in healthy donors. Study details: Out of 398 genotyped donors, roughly 80% belonged to the Caucasian-associated ancestry cluster. Findings of the study overall: Reports showed the classifier diagnosing cytomegalovirus status with high specificity and sensitivity. There were reportedly fewer N-insertions in an Asian-associated ancestry cluster than the roughly 670-donor mean, in a later analysis.

The study ran its PCR with 60 Vbeta and 13 Jbeta primers. In the authors' workflow: Later, 65 million to 90 million unique TCR beta chains were counted in an analysis, and approximately 10 million of them were shared. TCRdb's copy holds only in-frame clones and misses some; the assay was immunoSEQ multiplex PCR. D and trimming come from the DNA, and the V and J calls and clone size come from that table. This table holds nearly 200,000 clones, roughly four fifths found once. The CDR3 spans 17 residues. V was pared by 2 bases and J by 3 bases, with 4 bases of the junction left unmatched. Germline V gives CDR1 SGHRS, CDR2 YFSETQ.

The specimen was PBMCs. The chain links TRBV5-1 to TRBJ2-6; the match to TRBD1 covers 11 bases. The receptor was derived from a woman under 40 in good health and CMV-seropositive. Here the CDR3 DNA reads TGCGCCAGCAGCTTCGGACAGGGGGCTAGTGGGGCCAACGTCCTGACTTTC. Protein: CASSFGQGASGANVLTF.